These 25 T cell receptor beta chains came from one sample sequenced in a study of PD-L1 blockade in urothelial cancer (dated by TCRdb to about 2017). Library preparation employed the immunoSEQ multiplex PCR assay. Sourced from immuneACCESS, this table was stored by TCRdb with only in-frame sequences that have V and J called. A share of the clones is absent; for the studies checked, an unresolved V gene accounts for under half, and the remainder has no known explanation. This sample holds around 80,000 clones; about 85% were observed only once. 4.5% to 7% of the sample lies in the top ten. This specimen consisted of PBMCs, obtained around atezolizumab (anti-PD-L1) treatment. Receptor source: a woman in her seventies with urothelial cancer.

This rearrangement joins TRBV7-8 to TRBJ2-1; D may be TRBD1 (6 bases). In germline, CDR1 is SGHVS, CDR2 FQNEAQ. The CDR3 loop spans 18 amino acids. Trimming pared 2 bases from V and 0 bases from J, leaving 17 bases between. CDR3 loop: CASSLYLGARSSYNEQFF. The CDR3 DNA sequence: TGTGCCAGCAGCTTATATTTGGGGGCCCGAAGCTCCTACAATGAGCAGTTCTTC.

The CDR3 spells CASSVGRANYEQYF. In DNA, the CDR3 is TGTGCCAGCAGTGTAGGCAGGGCCAACTACGAGCAGTACTTC. The V gene is TRBV2, the J gene TRBJ2-7; D is possibly TRBD1 (5 bases). The CDR3 is 14 amino acids. Germline-derived CDR1 and CDR2 are SNHLY and FYNNEI. The V end was cut by 4 bases, the J end by 3 bases, with 13 bases between.

The CDR3 spells CATSTRRETGRYTDTQYF. The CDR3 bases are TGTGCCACCAGCACCCGCAGGGAGACAGGGCGTTACACAGATACGCAGTATTTT. The gene calls are TRBV15 and TRBJ2-3; 7 bases match TRBD1. This CDR3 spans 18 amino acids. J was trimmed by 2 bases and V by 4 bases; bases with no gene match: 15. Germline V lookup: CDR1 LNHNV, CDR2 YYDKDF (reference sequence).

The chain joins TRBV7-6 to TRBJ1-5, with no clear D. Between the trimmed V and J ends, which lost 3 bases and 5 bases, there was a span of 17 bases. This CDR3 is built from 16 residues. The germline CDR1 and CDR2 sequences are SGHVS and FNYEAQ. CDR3 nucleotides: TGTGCCAGCAGCTTCTGCCGAGGGTCGGACGATCAGCCCCAGCATTTT. This sequence encodes CASSFCRGSDDQPQHF.

This chain uses TRBV4-3 with TRBJ1-2, with 8 bases aligning to TRBD1. The CDR3 extends over 15 amino acids. The V gene's germline CDR1 is LGHNA and CDR2 YSLEER. The trim removed 0 bases at V and 7 bases at J, leaving 7 bases unmatched. The CDR3 protein is CASSQDWAGGLGYTF. In DNA, the CDR3 is TGCGCCAGCAGCCAAGATTGGGCAGGGGGCCTTGGCTACACCTTC.

The chain carries TRBV5-1 and TRBJ2-5; perhaps TRBD1 as D (5 bases). Germline CDR1 and CDR2: SGHRS and YFSETQ. The CDR3 runs 14 residues. With 4 bases removed from V and 4 bases from J, the gap between germline ends came to 14 bases. The CDR3 nucleotides are TGCGCCAGCAGCGGCGCACCTGGGGCAGAGACCCAGTACTTC. Amino acids: CASSGAPGAETQYF.

The rearrangement joins TRBV4-2 to TRBJ2-2; 8 bases map to TRBD1. This CDR3 is 17 amino acids long. Germline V CDR1 and CDR2: LGHNA, YNFKEQ. V was clipped by 0 bases and J by 4 bases; unmatched bases: 7. CDR3 in amino acids: CASSQDIATGVTGELFF. As DNA, the CDR3 is TGTGCCAGCAGCCAAGATATAGCGACAGGGGTCACCGGGGAGCTGTTTTTT.

The chain has TRBV11-2 and TRBJ2-7; 12 nucleotides agree with TRBD2. V lost 5 bases and J lost 1; bases outside the gene matches: 6. Germline CDR1 is SGHAT and CDR2 is FQNNGV. The CDR3 runs 16 residues. In nucleotides, the CDR3 is TGTGCCAGCAGCCGCGGACTAGCGGGGCGTTCCTACGAGCAGTACTTC. Its protein product is CASSRGLAGRSYEQYF.

This chain links TRBV28 with TRBJ1-4, with a possible D match to TRBD1 (6 bases). The germline gives CDR1 MDHEN, CDR2 SYDVKM. Trimming stripped 5 bases from V and 11 bases from J, with 21 bases between. The CDR3 extends over 15 amino acids. This chain's CDR3 is CASSAAILQGTKLFF. In nucleotides, the CDR3 is TGTGCCAGCAGTGCCGCTATTTTACAGGGCACTAAACTGTTTTTT.

The CDR3 loop is CASKGRGLWEQYF. Written as DNA, the CDR3 is TGTGCCAGCAAGGGCAGGGGGCTGTGGGAGCAGTACTTC. This chain links TRBV27 with TRBJ2-7; 8 bases are a match to TRBD1. Trimming cost V 7 bases and J 7 bases; bases outside gene matches: 9. The CDR3 loop spans 13 amino acids. CDR1 and CDR2 from the germline V gene are MNHEY and SMNVEV (reference sequence).

This clone was recorded a few times. This chain uses TRBV7-9 with TRBJ1-2; maybe TRBD1 (5 bases). V lost 1 base to trimming and J lost 4 bases, with 10 bases between them. The CDR3 consists of 14 residues. Germline CDR1 is SEHNR and CDR2 is FQNEAQ (reference sequence). Here the CDR3 DNA reads TGTGCCAGCAGCTTAGAAGGCAGGGTCTATGGCTACACCTTC. Translated: CASSLEGRVYGYTF.

The chain couples TRBV7-2 to TRBJ2-7, with D possibly being TRBD1 (6 bases). The CDR3 sequence is 14 residues long. Germline lookup yields CDR1 SGHTA and CDR2 FQGNSA. Trimming pared 4 bases from V and 2 bases from J, leaving 12 bases between. CDR3 amino acids: CASSSQTGTYEQYF. The CDR3 DNA is TGTGCCAGCAGCTCACAAACAGGGACCTACGAGCAGTACTTC.

The chain employs TRBV6-5 and TRBJ1-1; possibly TRBD1 for D (6 bases). The CDR3 is made up of 14 amino acids. Trimming pared 1 base from V and 4 bases from J, leaving 10 bases between. Germline V CDR1 and CDR2: MNHEY, SVGAGI. CDR3 in DNA: TGTGCCAGCAGTTACTATAGAGGGGGCACTGAAGCTTTCTTT. Translation: CASSYYRGGTEAFF.

The genes are TRBV15 and TRBJ1-4, with D perhaps matching TRBD1 (6 bases). Germline V gene lookup returns CDR1 LNHNV and CDR2 YYDKDF (reference sequence). The CDR3 is made up of 14 amino acids. Trimming left V 5 bases short and J 6 bases short, with 13 bases between. CDR3 bases: TGTGCCACCAGCTGGGCAGGGGCTTATGAAAAACTGTTTTTT. Its translation is CATSWAGAYEKLFF.

The rearrangement links TRBV5-1 to TRBJ1-2; D is possibly TRBD1 (5 bases). Germline values: CDR1 SGHRS, CDR2 YFSETQ. CDR3 length equals 13 residues. V lost 0 bases, J lost 5 bases, and 8 bases lay in between. The CDR3 loop reads CASSLGQSYGYTF. CDR3 bases: TGCGCCAGCAGCTTGGGACAGTCATATGGCTACACCTTC.

The chain has TRBV30 and TRBJ2-3; 7 bases fit TRBD2. Trimming took 3 bases from V and 3 from J; bases not matched to a gene: 9. CDR3 length equals 15 residues. The germline gives CDR1 GTSNPN, CDR2 SVGIG (reference sequence). CDR3 residues: CAWRVGSGVTDTQYF. The CDR3 coding sequence is TGTGCCTGGAGGGTCGGAAGCGGGGTAACAGATACGCAGTATTTT.

A single count supports this clone. The genes are TRBV7-2 and TRBJ1-2, with D perhaps matching TRBD1 (5 bases). V gave up 2 bases and J gave up 3 bases, with 13 bases separating them. CDR1 and CDR2 from the germline V gene are SGHTA and FQGNSA. The CDR3 has 15 residues. This chain's CDR3 is CASSLSFGRDYGYTF. Here the CDR3 DNA reads TGTGCCAGCAGCTTAAGTTTCGGCAGGGACTATGGCTACACCTTC.

Here the CDR3 DNA reads TGTGCCTGGAGGGGACAGGGAAAGGATACTGAAGCTTTCTTT. This encodes CAWRGQGKDTEAFF. The chain recombines TRBV30 with TRBJ1-1; 9 bases line up with TRBD1. Germline loops: CDR1 GTSNPN, CDR2 SVGIG (reference sequence). V lost 3 bases to trimming and J lost 5 bases; unmatched junction nucleotides: 7. This CDR3 has 14 residues.

The chain recombines TRBV2 with TRBJ2-1; 11 positions match TRBD2. From germline, CDR1 is SNHLY and CDR2 FYNNEI. The V segment lost 5 bases and the J segment 2 bases; nucleotides outside the gene matches: 8. The CDR3 sequence is 17 residues long. Here the CDR3 reads CASSNSGGAFTYNEQFF. The CDR3 DNA is TGTGCCAGCAGTAATAGCGGGGGGGCATTCACCTACAATGAGCAGTTCTTC.

The chain links TRBV5-1 to TRBJ2-7; no clear D. Germline values: CDR1 SGHRS, CDR2 YFSETQ. The V end lost 0 bases, the J end lost 4 bases, and 5 bases lay between the germline ends. The CDR3 covers 12 residues. CDR3 region: CASSLDYYEQYF. CDR3 sequence (DNA): TGCGCCAGCAGCTTGGACTATTACGAGCAGTACTTC.

The chain joins TRBV6-1 to TRBJ1-4; weak D call: TRBD1 (5 bases). The CDR3 is made up of 13 amino acids. The V and J ends lost 8 bases and 5 bases respectively, with 12 bases between them. From germline, CDR1 is MNHNS and CDR2 SASEGT. The DNA of the CDR3 is TGTGCCAGCCTACGGGGGGAAAATGAAAAACTGTTTTTT. This gives the protein CASLRGENEKLFF.

This clone appeared once. This chain links TRBV5-1 with TRBJ2-7; 8 bases fit TRBD2. This CDR3 contains 14 residues. Trimming at V came to 6 bases and at J to 1 base, leaving 6 bases not matched to a gene. Germline V gives CDR1 SGHRS, CDR2 YFSETQ. The CDR3 DNA follows: TGCGCCAGCACCCCAGCGGGGGCGTCCTACGAGCAGTACTTC. Encoded protein: CASTPAGASYEQYF.

This clone was detected once. The V and J genes are TRBV30 and TRBJ1-2; 7 nucleotides agree with TRBD1. CDR3 length equals 15 residues. CDR1 and CDR2 (germline): GTSNPN, SVGIG (reference sequence). The trim removed 2 bases at V and 4 bases at J, leaving 10 bases unmatched. As DNA, the CDR3 is TGTGCCTGGAGTCCACTTAGGGGGCGGCTCTATGGCTACACCTTC. It is translated as CAWSPLRGRLYGYTF.

The chain combines TRBV4-3 with TRBJ1-1, with 8 nucleotides matching TRBD1. The CDR3 totals 15 residues. V lost 1 base, J lost 4 bases, and 5 bases stayed unmatched. Per germline, CDR1 LGHNA and CDR2 YSLEER. CDR3 nucleotides: TGCGCCAGCAGCCAAGTTGGACAGGGAGTCACTGAAGCTTTCTTT. This encodes CASSQVGQGVTEAFF.

This clone came up a few times. The chain recombines TRBV30 with TRBJ1-5; D is undetermined. CDR1 is GTSNPN, CDR2 SVGIG, per germline (reference sequence). CDR3 length equals 13 residues. V was shortened by 2 bases and J by 0 bases, with 5 bases between the two germline ends. CDR3 coding DNA: TGTGCCTGGAGTCAGGATAGCAATCAGCCCCAGCATTTT. This translates into CAWSQDSNQPQHF. Combining the CDR3 with reference TRBV30 and TRBJ1-5 gives the whole variable domain SQTIHQWPATLVQPVGSPLSLECTVEGTSNPNLYWYRQAAGRGLQLLFYSVGIGQISSEVPQNLSASRPQDRQFILSSKKLLLSDSGFYLCAWSQDSNQPQHFGDGTRLSIL.